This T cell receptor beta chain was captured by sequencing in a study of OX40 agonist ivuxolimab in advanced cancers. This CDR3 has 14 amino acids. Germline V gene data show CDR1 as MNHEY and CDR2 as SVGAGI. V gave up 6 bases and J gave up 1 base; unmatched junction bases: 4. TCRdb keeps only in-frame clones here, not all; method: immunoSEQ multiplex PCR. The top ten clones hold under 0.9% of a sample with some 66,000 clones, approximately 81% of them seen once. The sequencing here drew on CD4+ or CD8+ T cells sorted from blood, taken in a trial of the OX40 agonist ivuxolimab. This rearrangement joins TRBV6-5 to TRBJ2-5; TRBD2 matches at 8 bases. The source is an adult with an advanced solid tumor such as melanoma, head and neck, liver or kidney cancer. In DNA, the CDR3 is TGTGCCAGCAGACGAACTAGCGGCCAAGAGACCCAGTACTTC. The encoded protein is CASRRTSGQETQYF.